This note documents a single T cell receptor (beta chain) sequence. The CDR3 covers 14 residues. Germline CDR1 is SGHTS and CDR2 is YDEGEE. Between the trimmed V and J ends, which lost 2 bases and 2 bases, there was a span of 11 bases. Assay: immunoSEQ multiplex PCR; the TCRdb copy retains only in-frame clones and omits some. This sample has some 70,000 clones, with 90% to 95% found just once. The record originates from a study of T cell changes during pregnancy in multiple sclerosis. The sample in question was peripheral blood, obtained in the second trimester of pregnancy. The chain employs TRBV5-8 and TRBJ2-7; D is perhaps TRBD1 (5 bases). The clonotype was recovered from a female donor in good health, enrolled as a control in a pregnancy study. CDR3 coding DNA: TGTGCCAGCAGCTTAAAGGGGCGCACCTACGAGCAGTACTTC. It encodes CASSLKGRTYEQYF. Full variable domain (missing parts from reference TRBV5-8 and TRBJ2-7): EAGVTQSPTHLIKTRGQQATLRCSPISGHTSVYWYQQALGLGLQFLLWYDEGEERNRGNFPPRFSGRQFPNYSSELNVNALELEDSALYLCASSLKGRTYEQYFGPGTRLTVT.